The 24 T cell receptor beta chains listed next were all sequenced from one sample in a study of T-cell memory formation after mild COVID-19. MiXCR was run by TCRdb on the 5' RACE reads, yielding one entry per CDR3 protein. Altogether 300,000 to 350,000 distinct CDR3 sequences are present, around 19% being singletons, with the ten largest covering 21%. Specimen: PBMCs or a T cell subset sorted from them (not recorded which). The receptor set was obtained from a young man who had mild COVID-19 (a few samples of this study predate the infection). Cell type and time point are not known.

Only a few counts were recorded for this clonotype. The chain recombines TRBV10-3 with TRBJ2-2, with TRBD2 matching over 8 bases. V trimming: 3 bases; J trimming: 3 bases; junction bases outside the gene matches: 3. The CDR3 spans 15 residues. Looked up from germline, CDR1 is ENHRY and CDR2 is SYGVKD. Here the CDR3 reads CAISDAGGDTGELFF. The CDR3 DNA is TGTGCCATCAGTGACGCGGGGGGCGACACCGGGGAGCTGTTTTTT.

The rearrangement uses TRBV14 and TRBJ1-2, with D maybe TRBD1 (6 bases). The CDR3 covers 14 residues. Trimming stripped 0 bases from V and 7 bases from J, with 12 bases between. Germline loops: CDR1 SGHDN, CDR2 FVKESK. The CDR3 DNA is TGTGCCAGCAGCCAAGATTGGGGGCAGGGTGGCTACACCTTC. Translating it yields CASSQDWGQGGYTF.

This chain joins TRBV4-2 and TRBJ2-3, with 10 bases that match TRBD2. This CDR3 has 17 residues. Germline-derived CDR1 and CDR2 are LGHNA and YNFKEQ. J gave up 2 bases and V 0 bases, and 5 bases lay outside the gene matches. The CDR3 DNA is TGTGCCAGCAGCCAAGAATGGCTAGCGGGGGCCACAGATACGCAGTATTTT. Its protein product is CASSQEWLAGATDTQYF.

This clonotype was picked up a small number of times. In DNA, the CDR3 is TGTGCCAGCAGCTTATCTCGGGACACTGAAGCTTTCTTT. Translated: CASSLSRDTEAFF. The rearrangement joins TRBV7-3 to TRBJ1-1; D gene unclear. V shed 2 bases and J shed 3 bases, with 7 bases lying between them. The CDR3 has 13 residues. Germline V CDR1 and CDR2: SGHTA, FQGTGA.

This chain connects TRBV5-1 to TRBJ1-2; the D gene is possibly TRBD1 (5 bases). The CDR3 length is 14 residues. CDR1 and CDR2 (germline): SGHRS, YFSETQ. V lost 4 bases and J 3 bases, leaving 13 bases between the germline ends. The CDR3 bases are TGCGCCAGCAGCGCCGAGGACATTTACTATGGCTACACCTTC. Encoded protein: CASSAEDIYYGYTF.

V usage is TRBV4-3 and J usage is TRBJ1-2; perhaps TRBD1 as D (5 bases). Looked up from germline, CDR1 is LGHNA and CDR2 is YSLEER. The CDR3 has 14 residues. Deletions cut 4 bases from V and 5 bases from J, with 14 bases between. The CDR3 DNA sequence: TGCGCCAGCAGCCGATCACAGGCCGGGTATGGCTACACCTTC. It encodes CASSRSQAGYGYTF.

The table lists this clonotype with a few counts. The rearrangement uses TRBV7-8 and TRBJ1-2, with D perhaps TRBD1 (5 bases). The germline V and J ends were trimmed by 1 base and 7 bases, with 10 bases remaining between them. Germline CDR1 and CDR2: SGHVS and FQNEAQ. The CDR3 loop spans 13 amino acids. CDR3 sequence: CASSLGGDSGYTF. The CDR3 DNA is TGTGCCAGCAGCTTAGGAGGGGATAGTGGCTACACCTTC.

A few counts support this clonotype. The chain combines TRBV7-8 with TRBJ2-3; 12 bases are shared with TRBD2. This CDR3 spans 16 amino acids. The ends lost 3 bases at V and 2 bases at J; junction bases unmatched: 3. Germline V lookup: CDR1 SGHVS, CDR2 FQNEAQ. In DNA, the CDR3 is TGTGCCAGCAGCTTTTGGACTAGCGGGGCCACAGATACGCAGTATTTT. Translating it yields CASSFWTSGATDTQYF.

V gene TRBV7-3 combines with J gene TRBJ2-3; the match to TRBD1 covers 7 bases. Germline V lookup: CDR1 SGHTA, CDR2 FQGTGA. The CDR3 runs to 13 residues. Trimming removed 6 bases from V and 5 bases from J; junction bases left unmatched: 5. The CDR3 loop reads CASRATGEDTQYF. The CDR3 DNA reads as TGTGCCAGCAGGGCTACAGGGGAAGATACGCAGTATTTT.

This clonotype was picked up a small number of times. V is TRBV7-6 and J is TRBJ2-7; D is unresolved. CDR1 and CDR2 (germline): SGHVS, FNYEAQ. Trimming stripped 5 bases from V and 2 bases from J, with 7 bases between. The length of the CDR3 is 12 residues. Here the CDR3 reads CASSDGTYEQYF. The CDR3 DNA reads TGTGCCAGCAGCGATGGGACCTACGAGCAGTACTTC.

A few counts support this clonotype. V and J are TRBV12-3 or TRBV12-4 and TRBJ2-2; a possible D gene is TRBD2 (6 bases). V lost 9 bases and J 6 bases, leaving 14 bases between the germline ends. The length of the CDR3 is 13 residues. The DNA for the CDR3 is TGTGCCAGTAGGGGTAGCGGAGCCGGGGAGCTGTTTTTT. It yields the protein CASRGSGAGELFF.

This chain connects TRBV7-2 to TRBJ1-2, with a tentative D call TRBD1 (5 bases). The CDR3 is made up of 16 amino acids. Per germline, CDR1 SGHTA and CDR2 FQGNSA. V lost 2 bases, J lost 4 bases, and 17 bases lay in between. The CDR3 is CASSLSSRGASYGYTF. The CDR3 DNA reads as TGTGCCAGCAGCTTAAGCTCAAGGGGCGCGTCCTATGGCTACACCTTC.

The chain has TRBV5-1 and TRBJ2-5; TRBD1 might be the D (6 bases). Germline lookup yields CDR1 SGHRS and CDR2 YFSETQ. Between the trimmed V and J ends, which lost 3 bases and 1 base, there was a span of 16 bases. The CDR3 length is 16 residues. The CDR3 DNA reads as TGCGCCAGCAGCTGGGGGACACTGGGGGCCCAAGAGACCCAGTACTTC. It is translated as CASSWGTLGAQETQYF.

The table lists this clonotype with a few counts. Here the CDR3 DNA reads TGTGCCAGCAGTTTAGCGGGACTTAACACTGAAGCTTTCTTT. Encoded protein: CASSLAGLNTEAFF. The chain uses TRBV27 and TRBJ1-1; D perhaps matches TRBD1 (5 bases). The CDR3 consists of 14 residues. Trimming removed 2 bases at V and 2 bases at J, with 9 bases between. From germline, CDR1 is MNHEY and CDR2 SMNVEV (reference sequence).

This chain joins TRBV4-2 and TRBJ2-1; D not resolved. Germline CDR1 LGHNA, CDR2 YNFKEQ. There are 16 residues in the CDR3. The V end was cut by 0 bases, the J end by 8 bases, with 17 bases between. CDR3 nucleotides: TGTGCCAGCAGCCAAGATGGGCGTGAACTAAGGGATGAGCAGTTCTTC. As protein: CASSQDGRELRDEQFF.

V and J are TRBV9 and TRBJ2-1; TRBD2 might be the D (6 bases). Trimming took 0 bases from V and 0 from J, leaving 7 bases between them. Germline loops: CDR1 SGDLS, CDR2 YYNGEE. The CDR3 is 15 amino acids. This chain's CDR3 is CASSVAGGSYNEQFF. The CDR3 DNA reads TGTGCCAGCAGCGTAGCCGGGGGCTCCTACAATGAGCAGTTCTTC.

In this sample, this clonotype turned up a few times. V is TRBV9 and J is TRBJ2-3; 7 positions match TRBD2. The length of the CDR3 is 14 residues. Germline V gives CDR1 SGDLS, CDR2 YYNGEE. Trimming cost V 0 bases and J 5 bases; bases outside gene matches: 3. The CDR3 protein is CASSVASGLDTQYF. DNA of the CDR3: TGTGCCAGCAGCGTAGCTAGCGGCCTAGATACGCAGTATTTT.

The CDR3 nucleotides are TGTGCCACCAGCAGAGATCTAGGGGACACCTGGTATGGCTACACCTTC. Encoded protein: CATSRDLGDTWYGYTF. The V call is TRBV15, the J call TRBJ1-2; D may be TRBD1 (6 bases). The CDR3 has 16 amino acids. Germline V gives CDR1 LNHNV, CDR2 YYDKDF (reference sequence). Trimming took 0 bases from V and 5 from J, leaving 16 bases between them.

The genes are TRBV10-3 and TRBJ2-2; D is unclear. The CDR3 loop spans 15 amino acids. The germline gives CDR1 ENHRY, CDR2 SYGVKD. The ends were cut back, 8 bases at V and 3 bases at J, with 16 bases in the middle. The CDR3 DNA follows: TGTGCCATCGGCGCTTGGGCCACGGACACCGGGGAGCTGTTTTTT. Its translation is CAIGAWATDTGELFF.

This clonotype occurred a few times. V usage is TRBV12-3 or TRBV12-4 and J usage is TRBJ1-6; D is unclear. Trimming cost V 3 bases and J 10 bases, with 13 bases left between them. The CDR3 runs 14 residues. The CDR3 region has the DNA TGTGCCAGCAGTTTGTGGGCAAGAGAGTCACCCCTCCACTTT. Amino acid sequence: CASSLWARESPLHF.

This clonotype was counted only a few times. The chain has TRBV6-2 or TRBV6-3 and TRBJ1-5, with D unclear. Germline loops: CDR1 MNHEY, CDR2 SVGEGT. V lost 3 bases, J lost 7 bases, and 10 bases lay in between. This CDR3 has 13 residues. Here the CDR3 DNA reads TGTGCCAGCAGTTATCGCCCCGGACAGCCCCAGCATTTT. It encodes CASSYRPGQPQHF.

The CDR3 loop is CASSPSTWAAYEQYF. CDR3 in DNA: TGTGCCAGCAGTCCCTCGACGTGGGCCGCCTACGAGCAGTACTTC. The V gene is TRBV28, the J gene TRBJ2-7; no firm D call. Trimming stripped 5 bases from V and 2 bases from J, with 16 bases between. From germline, CDR1 is MDHEN and CDR2 SYDVKM. The CDR3 is made up of 15 amino acids.

This chain connects TRBV12-3 or TRBV12-4 to TRBJ1-6, with D uncertain. The CDR3 contains 12 residues. V lost 6 bases to trimming and J lost 14 bases, with 14 bases between them. The CDR3 DNA is TGTGCCAGCAGCCCCACGGGAAGAACCCTCCACTTT. As protein: CASSPTGRTLHF.

There are many counts of this clonotype. The CDR3 protein is CAGAQTREAFF. The CDR3 nucleotides read TGTGCCGGAGCACAGACTCGCGAAGCTTTCTTT. This chain uses TRBV7-9 with TRBJ1-1; unclear D gene. This CDR3 has 11 amino acids. Trimming removed 11 bases at V and 8 bases at J, with 15 bases between. Germline CDR1 is SEHNR and CDR2 is FQNEAQ (reference sequence).